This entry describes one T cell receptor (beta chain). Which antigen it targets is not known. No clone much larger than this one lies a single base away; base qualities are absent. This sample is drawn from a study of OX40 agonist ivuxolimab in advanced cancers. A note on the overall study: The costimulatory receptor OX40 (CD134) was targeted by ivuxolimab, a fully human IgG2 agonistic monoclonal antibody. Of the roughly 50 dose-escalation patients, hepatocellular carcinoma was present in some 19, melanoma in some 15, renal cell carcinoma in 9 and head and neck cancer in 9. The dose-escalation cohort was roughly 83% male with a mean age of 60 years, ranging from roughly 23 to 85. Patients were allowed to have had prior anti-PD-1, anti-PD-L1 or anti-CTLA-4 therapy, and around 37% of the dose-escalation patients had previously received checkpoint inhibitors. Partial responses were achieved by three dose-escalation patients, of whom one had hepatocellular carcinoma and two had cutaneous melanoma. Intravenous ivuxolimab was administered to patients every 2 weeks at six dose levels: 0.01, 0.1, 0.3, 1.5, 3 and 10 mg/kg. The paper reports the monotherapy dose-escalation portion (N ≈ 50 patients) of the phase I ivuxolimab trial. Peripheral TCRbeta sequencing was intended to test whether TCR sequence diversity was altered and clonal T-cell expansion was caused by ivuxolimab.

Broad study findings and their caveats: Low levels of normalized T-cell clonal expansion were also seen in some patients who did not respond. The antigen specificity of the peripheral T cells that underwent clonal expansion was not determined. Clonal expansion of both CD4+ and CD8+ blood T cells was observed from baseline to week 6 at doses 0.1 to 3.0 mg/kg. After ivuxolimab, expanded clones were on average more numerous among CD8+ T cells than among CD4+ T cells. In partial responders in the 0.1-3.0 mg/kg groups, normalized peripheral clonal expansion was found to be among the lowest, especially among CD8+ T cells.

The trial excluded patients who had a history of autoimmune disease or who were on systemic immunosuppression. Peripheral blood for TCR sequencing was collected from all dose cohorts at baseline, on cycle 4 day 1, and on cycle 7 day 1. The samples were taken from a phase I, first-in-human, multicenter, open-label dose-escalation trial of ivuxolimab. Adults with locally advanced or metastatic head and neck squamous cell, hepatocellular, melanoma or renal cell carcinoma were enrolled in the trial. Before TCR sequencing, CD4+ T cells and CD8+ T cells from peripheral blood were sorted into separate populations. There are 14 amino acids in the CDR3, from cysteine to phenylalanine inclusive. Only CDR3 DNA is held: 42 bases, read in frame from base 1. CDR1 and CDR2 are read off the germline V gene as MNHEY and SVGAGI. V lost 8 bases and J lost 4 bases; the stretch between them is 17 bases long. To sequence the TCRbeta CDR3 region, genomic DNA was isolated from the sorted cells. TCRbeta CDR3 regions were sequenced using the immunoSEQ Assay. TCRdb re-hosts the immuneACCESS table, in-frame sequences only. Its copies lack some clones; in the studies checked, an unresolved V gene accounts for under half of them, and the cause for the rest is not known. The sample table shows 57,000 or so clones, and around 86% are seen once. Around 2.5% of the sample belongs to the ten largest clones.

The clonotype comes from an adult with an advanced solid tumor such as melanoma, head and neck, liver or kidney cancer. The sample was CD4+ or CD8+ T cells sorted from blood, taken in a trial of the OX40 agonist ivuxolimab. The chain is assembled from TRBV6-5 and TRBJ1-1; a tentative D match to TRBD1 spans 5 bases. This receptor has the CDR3 CASGLAGGATEAFF. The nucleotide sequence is TGTGCCAGCGGCCTAGCGGGCGGGGCCACTGAAGCTTTCTTT.